Sequencing of this T cell receptor (beta chain) was carried out in a study of blood T cell repertoires in COVID-19. This clone appeared a few times. The germline V gene has CDR1 KGHSH and CDR2 LQKENI. The CDR3 runs 15 residues. The V end lost 2 bases, the J end lost 1 base, and 12 bases lay between the germline ends. Clones were sequenced by immunoSEQ multiplex PCR, and TCRdb holds only the in-frame ones, with some missing. The sample yields 450,000 to 500,000 clones, around 85% seen once. The clonotype comes from a human donor in a cohort sampled during active COVID-19. The specimen sequenced was peripheral blood. J is TRBJ2-7 and V is TRBV18; possibly TRBD1 for D (5 bases). Here the CDR3 DNA reads TGTGCCAGCTCACCAGACGCTAGACAGTCCTACGAGCAGTACTTC. This encodes CASSPDARQSYEQYF.